The subject of this entry is one T cell receptor beta chain. As yet, its antigen is unknown. The data are from a study of CD8 T cells in Susac syndrome. General study points: The study conceded that relatively few individuals underwent its TCR sequencing and HLA analysis.

A quantity of about 0.5 to 1 ug RNA underwent reverse transcription using random hexamers. The immunoSEQ assay covered 54 Vbeta and 13 Jbeta segments for CDR3. In TCRdb, the immunoSEQ multiplex PCR reads were re-called with MiXCR into one record per CDR3 protein. Of 150,000 to 200,000 distinct CDR3 sequences in the sample, 92% are singletons; the top ten hold around 0.087%. High-throughput TCR beta sequencing covered peripheral CD8+ and CD4+ T cells. The authors negatively isolated CD8+ and CD4+ T cells and FACS-enriched TEMRA cells. This TCR came from a human donor in good health. Sequenced sample: CD4+ T cells from PBMCs.

The CDR3 spells CASLGAGRSSQYF. The CDR3 nucleotides read TGTGCCAGCTTGGGGGCGGGCCGATCGTCCCAGTACTTC. The rearrangement links TRBV7-9 to TRBJ2-5; perhaps TRBD1 as D (6 bases). The CDR3 covers 13 residues. Trimming removed 8 bases from V and 9 bases from J, with 19 bases in between. Germline CDR1 reads SEHNR; CDR2 reads FQNEAQ (reference sequence).